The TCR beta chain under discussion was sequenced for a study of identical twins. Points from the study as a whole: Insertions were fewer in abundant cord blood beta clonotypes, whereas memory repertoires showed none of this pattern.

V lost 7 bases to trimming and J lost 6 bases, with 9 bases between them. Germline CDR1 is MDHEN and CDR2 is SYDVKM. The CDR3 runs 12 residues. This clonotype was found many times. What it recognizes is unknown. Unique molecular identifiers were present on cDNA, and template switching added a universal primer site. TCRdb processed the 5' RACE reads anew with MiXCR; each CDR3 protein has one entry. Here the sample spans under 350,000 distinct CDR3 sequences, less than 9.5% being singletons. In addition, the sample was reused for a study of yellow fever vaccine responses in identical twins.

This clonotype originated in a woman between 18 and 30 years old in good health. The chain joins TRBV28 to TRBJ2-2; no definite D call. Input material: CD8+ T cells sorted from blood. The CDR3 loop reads CASTQVAGELFF. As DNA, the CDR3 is TGTGCCAGCACCCAAGTGGCCGGGGAGCTGTTTTTT.